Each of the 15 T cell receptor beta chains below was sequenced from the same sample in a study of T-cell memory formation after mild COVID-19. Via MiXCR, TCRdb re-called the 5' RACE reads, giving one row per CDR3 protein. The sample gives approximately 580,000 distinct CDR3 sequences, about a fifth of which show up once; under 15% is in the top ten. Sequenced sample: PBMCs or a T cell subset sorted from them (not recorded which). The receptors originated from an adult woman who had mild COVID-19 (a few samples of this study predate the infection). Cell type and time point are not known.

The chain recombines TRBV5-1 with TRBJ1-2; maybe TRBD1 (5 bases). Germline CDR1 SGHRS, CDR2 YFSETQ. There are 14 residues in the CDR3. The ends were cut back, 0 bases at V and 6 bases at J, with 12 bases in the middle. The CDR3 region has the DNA TGCGCCAGCAGCTTGGCCGAGGGGTACCATGGCTACACCTTC. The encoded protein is CASSLAEGYHGYTF.

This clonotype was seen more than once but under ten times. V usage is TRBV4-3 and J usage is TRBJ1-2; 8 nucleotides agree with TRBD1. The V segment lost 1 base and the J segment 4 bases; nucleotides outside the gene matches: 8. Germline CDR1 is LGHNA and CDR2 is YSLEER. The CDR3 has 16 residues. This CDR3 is CASSQGKQGVGYGYTF. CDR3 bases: TGCGCCAGCAGCCAAGGCAAACAGGGGGTAGGCTATGGCTACACCTTC.

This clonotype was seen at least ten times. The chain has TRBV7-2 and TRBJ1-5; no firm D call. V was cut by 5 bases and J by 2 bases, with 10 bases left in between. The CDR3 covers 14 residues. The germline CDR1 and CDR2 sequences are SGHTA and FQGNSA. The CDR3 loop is CASSTRAGNQPQHF. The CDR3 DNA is TGTGCCAGCAGCACTAGGGCAGGCAATCAGCCCCAGCATTTT.

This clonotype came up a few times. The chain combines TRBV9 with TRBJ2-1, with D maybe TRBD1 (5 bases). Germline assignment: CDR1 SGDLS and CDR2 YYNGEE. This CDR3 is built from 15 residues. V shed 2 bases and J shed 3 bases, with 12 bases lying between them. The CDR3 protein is CASSVGTGNYNEQFF. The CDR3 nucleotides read TGTGCCAGCAGCGTTGGAACAGGCAACTACAATGAGCAGTTCTTC.

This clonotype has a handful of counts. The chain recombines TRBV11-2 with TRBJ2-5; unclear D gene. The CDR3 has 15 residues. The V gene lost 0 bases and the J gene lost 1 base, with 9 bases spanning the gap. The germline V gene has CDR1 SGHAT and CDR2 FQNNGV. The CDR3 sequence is CASSLETGSQETQYF. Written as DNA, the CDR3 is TGTGCCAGCAGCTTAGAAACGGGTTCCCAAGAGACCCAGTACTTC.

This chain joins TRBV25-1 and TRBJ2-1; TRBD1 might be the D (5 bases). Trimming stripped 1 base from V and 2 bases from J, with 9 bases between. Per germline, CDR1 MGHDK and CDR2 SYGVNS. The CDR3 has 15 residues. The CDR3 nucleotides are TGTGCCAGCAGTGAATCCAGGGTCACCTACAATGAGCAGTTCTTC. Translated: CASSESRVTYNEQFF.

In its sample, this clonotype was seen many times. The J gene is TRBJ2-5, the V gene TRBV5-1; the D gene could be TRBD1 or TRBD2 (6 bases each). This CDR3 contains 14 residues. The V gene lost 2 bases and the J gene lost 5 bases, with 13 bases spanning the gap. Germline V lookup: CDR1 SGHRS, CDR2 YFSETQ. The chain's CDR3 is CASSFGGQGETQYF. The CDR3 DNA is TGCGCCAGCAGCTTCGGGGGCCAAGGGGAGACCCAGTACTTC.

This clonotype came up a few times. The CDR3 protein is CASKGIGGYEQFF. The CDR3 DNA reads TGTGCCAGCAAGGGGATTGGCGGGTATGAGCAGTTCTTC. This chain links TRBV6-6 with TRBJ2-1, with D tentatively TRBD1 or TRBD2 (5 bases each). The CDR3 is 13 residues long. The V and J ends lost 7 bases and 8 bases respectively, with 15 bases between them. Germline V lookup: CDR1 MNHNY, CDR2 SVGAGI (reference sequence).

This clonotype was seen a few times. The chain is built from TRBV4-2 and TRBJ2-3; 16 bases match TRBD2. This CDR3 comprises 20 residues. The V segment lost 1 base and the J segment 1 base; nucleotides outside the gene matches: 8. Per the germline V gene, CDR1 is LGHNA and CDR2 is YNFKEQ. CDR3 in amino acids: CASSQVTGLAGGRRTDTQYF. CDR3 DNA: TGTGCCAGCAGCCAAGTCACGGGACTAGCGGGAGGGCGACGCACAGATACGCAGTATTTT.

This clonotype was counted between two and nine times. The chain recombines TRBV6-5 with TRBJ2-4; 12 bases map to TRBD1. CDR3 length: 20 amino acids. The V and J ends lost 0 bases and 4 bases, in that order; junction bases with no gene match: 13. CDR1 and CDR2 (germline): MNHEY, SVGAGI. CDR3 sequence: CASSYSLSGTGGSWKNIQYF. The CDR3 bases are TGTGCCAGCAGTTACTCCTTATCCGGGACAGGGGGCAGTTGGAAAAACATTCAGTACTTC.

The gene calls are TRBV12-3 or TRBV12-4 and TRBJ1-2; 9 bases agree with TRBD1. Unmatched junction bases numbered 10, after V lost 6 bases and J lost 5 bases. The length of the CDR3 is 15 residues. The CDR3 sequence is CASSSGTGRVYGYTF. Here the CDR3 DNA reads TGTGCCAGCAGCTCAGGGACAGGGCGAGTATATGGCTACACCTTC.

CDR3 sequence (DNA): TGTGCCAGCAGCCAAGTCGAAGCAGGGGGTTACACCGGGGAGCTGTTTTTT. Translating it yields CASSQVEAGGYTGELFF. The chain joins TRBV14 to TRBJ2-2; 7 bases line up with TRBD1. The CDR3 runs to 17 residues. Germline values: CDR1 SGHDN, CDR2 FVKESK. V was pared by 1 base and J by 3 bases, with 8 bases of the junction left unmatched.

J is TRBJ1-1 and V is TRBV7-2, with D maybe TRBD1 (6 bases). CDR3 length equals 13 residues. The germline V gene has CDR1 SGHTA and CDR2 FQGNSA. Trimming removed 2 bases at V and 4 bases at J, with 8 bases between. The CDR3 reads CASSLLGATEAFF. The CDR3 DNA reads TGTGCCAGCAGCTTACTGGGGGCCACTGAAGCTTTCTTT.

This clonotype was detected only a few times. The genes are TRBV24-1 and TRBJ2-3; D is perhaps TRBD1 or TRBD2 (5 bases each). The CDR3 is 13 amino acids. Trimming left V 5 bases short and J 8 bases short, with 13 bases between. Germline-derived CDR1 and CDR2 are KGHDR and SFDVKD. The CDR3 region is CATSGGALGTQYF. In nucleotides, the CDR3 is TGTGCCACCAGTGGAGGGGCCCTGGGTACGCAGTATTTT.

As DNA, the CDR3 is TGTGCCACCAGCAGAACCAGGACGACCTACGAGCAGTACTTC. This codes for CATSRTRTTYEQYF. The rearrangement joins TRBV15 to TRBJ2-7; D remains ambiguous. CDR1 LNHNV and CDR2 YYDKDF come from the germline V gene (reference sequence). The CDR3 is 14 amino acids. V was shortened by 2 bases and J by 2 bases, with 10 bases between the two germline ends.